This TCR beta chain was sequenced during a study of technical replicates of blood from a handful of donors. The trim removed 5 bases at V and 1 base at J, leaving 9 bases unmatched. This CDR3 region has 15 residues. Germline assignment: CDR1 SQVTM and CDR2 ANQGSEA. The table came from immunoSEQ multiplex PCR; TCRdb's copy has only in-frame clones and leaves some out. This table holds 90,000 to 100,000 clones, under 97% found once. Sequenced input: T cells isolated from PBMCs. This chain connects TRBV29-1 to TRBJ1-1; 8 bases line up with TRBD1. The origin of this receptor is a human donor in good health. The CDR3: CSVPPRDRKNTEAFF. CDR3 coding DNA: TGCAGCGTTCCCCCCAGGGACAGGAAGAACACTGAAGCTTTCTTT.